What follows is one TCR beta chain and its context. The sample comes from a study of neoadjuvant anti-PD-1 for oral cavity cancer. Germline lookup yields CDR1 SGHNT and CDR2 YYREEE (reference sequence). The CDR3 has 14 amino acids. Trimming took 0 bases from V and 1 from J, leaving 4 bases between them. Sequencing used immunoSEQ multiplex PCR; TCRdb keeps in-frame clones, though not all of them. The data show approximately 15,000 clones, with about three quarters seen just once and 2% to 3% held by the top ten. The TCR was taken from a person aged 35-79 years with oral cavity squamous cell carcinoma. J is TRBJ2-2 and V is TRBV5-4; D unclear. The starting material was PBMCs, obtained before nivolumab (anti-PD-1) treatment. CDR3 amino acids: CASSLGRNTGELFF. CDR3 coding DNA: TGTGCCAGCAGCTTGGGACGGAACACCGGGGAGCTGTTTTTT.